These 20 T cell receptor beta chains came from one sample sequenced in a study of T cell repertoires in ileal Crohn's disease. Repertoires were generated with immunoSEQ multiplex PCR, while TCRdb's copy carries only in-frame clones and drops some. The sample includes fewer than 16,000 clones, roughly 80% of them seen just once. The sequenced material came from ileal tissue. The receptor source for this set is an adult with Crohn's disease.

This clone was observed a few times. In the same sample, other DNA sequences code for this CDR3. The CDR3 DNA sequence: TGTGCCAGCAGCCCGATCCGGGGGAACACTGAAGCTTTCTTT. Amino acid sequence: CASSPIRGNTEAFF. The chain recombines TRBV2 with TRBJ1-1; no reliable D call. Trimming took 6 bases from V and 1 from J, leaving 12 bases between them. This CDR3 comprises 14 residues. Germline V CDR1 and CDR2: SNHLY, FYNNEI.

The V call is TRBV6-1, the J call TRBJ1-6; TRBD1 matches at 8 bases. After removal of 2 bases from V and 8 bases from J, the junction contained 5 bases not matched to a gene. The CDR3 is made up of 15 amino acids. Germline V gene sequence: CDR1 MNHNS, CDR2 SASEGT. This chain's CDR3 is CASSETGTGHSPLHF. The CDR3, as DNA: TGTGCCAGCAGTGAAACCGGGACAGGCCATTCACCCCTCCACTTT.

The chain has TRBV30 and TRBJ1-2; 9 bases are a match to TRBD1. V lost 0 bases to trimming and J lost 3 bases; unmatched junction nucleotides: 5. Germline CDR1 GTSNPN, CDR2 SVGIG (reference sequence). This CDR3 is 15 amino acids long. CDR3 DNA: TGTGCCTGGAGTGTACTGGGACAGGGAGACTATGGCTACACCTTC. Amino acid sequence: CAWSVLGQGDYGYTF.

This clone was detected a few times. CDR3 in amino acids: CASSNPGQGTNSPLHF. DNA of the CDR3: TGTGCCAGTAGTAACCCCGGACAGGGGACTAATTCACCCCTCCACTTT. J is TRBJ1-6 and V is TRBV19; 9 nucleotides match TRBD1. The germline gives CDR1 LNHDA, CDR2 SQIVND (reference sequence). V shed 4 bases, J shed 6 bases, and the junction held 7 bases outside the gene matches. This CDR3 has 16 residues.

The genes are TRBV19 and TRBJ2-1; TRBD2 matches 9 bases. V shed 6 bases and J 9 bases; nucleotides not matched to a gene: 9. From germline, CDR1 is LNHDA and CDR2 SQIVND (reference sequence). The CDR3 loop spans 14 amino acids. As DNA, the CDR3 is TGTGCCAGTAGGCTTGGCGGGGGGGGCGGTGAGCAGTTCTTC. It specifies CASRLGGGGGEQFF.

V and J are TRBV6-5 and TRBJ1-3, with D possibly being TRBD1 (5 bases). Trimming shortened V by 0 bases and J by 2 bases, and 8 bases separated the two germline ends. This CDR3 region has 15 residues. Germline CDR1 MNHEY, CDR2 SVGAGI. DNA for the CDR3: TGTGCCAGCAGTTACTCGCAAGGGGCTGGAAACACCATATATTTT. Encoded protein: CASSYSQGAGNTIYF.

The CDR3 sequence: CASTKASGGGGAYNEQFF. The CDR3 region has the DNA TGTGCCAGCACAAAAGCGAGTGGCGGGGGGGGAGCCTACAATGAGCAGTTCTTC. The chain uses TRBV28 and TRBJ2-1; TRBD2 matches 9 bases. V lost 7 bases and J lost 2; bases outside the gene matches: 15. The CDR3 spans 18 residues. The germline gives CDR1 MDHEN, CDR2 SYDVKM.

The V gene is TRBV2, the J gene TRBJ1-5, with TRBD1 as a possible D gene (6 bases). The CDR3 totals 16 residues. CDR1 and CDR2 (germline): SNHLY, FYNNEI. Trimming removed 5 bases at V and 3 bases at J, with 17 bases between. The CDR3 protein is CASSLRTAAFNQPQHF. CDR3 nucleotide sequence: TGTGCCAGCAGTCTGAGGACAGCGGCCTTCAATCAGCCCCAGCATTTT. The whole variable domain, remainder taken from reference TRBV2 and TRBJ1-5, is EPEVTQTPSHQVTQMGQEVILRCVPISNHLYFYWYRQILGQKVEFLVSFYNNEISEKSEIFDDQFSVERPDGSNFTLKIRSTKLEDSAMYFCASSLRTAAFNQPQHFGDGTRLSIL.

The chain joins TRBV7-3 to TRBJ1-6; the match to TRBD1 covers 11 bases. The germline V gene has CDR1 SGHTA and CDR2 FQGTGA. This CDR3 has 15 residues. The V segment lost 4 bases and the J segment 7 bases; nucleotides outside the gene matches: 3. The DNA of the CDR3 is TGTGCCAGCAGCTACCGGGACAGGGGGAATTCACCCCTCCACTTT. This codes for CASSYRDRGNSPLHF. Using reference TRBV7-3 and TRBJ1-6 for the parts outside the CDR3, the full variable domain is GAGVSQTPSNKVTEKGKYVELRCDPISGHTALYWYRQSLGQGPEFLIYFQGTGAADDSGLPNDRFFAVRPEGSVSTLKIQRTERGDSAVYLCASSYRDRGNSPLHFGNGTRLTVT.

V usage is TRBV19 and J usage is TRBJ2-7; D gene ambiguous. V was trimmed by 1 base and J by 0 bases, leaving 4 bases between them. Germline assignment: CDR1 LNHDA and CDR2 SQIVND (reference sequence). The CDR3 runs 13 residues. The CDR3 reads CASSIGSSYEQYF. The CDR3 DNA reads TGTGCCAGTAGTATAGGCAGCTCCTACGAGCAGTACTTC. Full variable domain (missing parts from reference TRBV19 and TRBJ2-7): DGGITQSPKYLFRKEGQNVTLSCEQNLNHDAMYWYRQDPGQGLRLIYYSQIVNDFQKGDIAEGYSVSREKKESFPLTVTSAQKNPTAFYLCASSIGSSYEQYFGPGTRLTVT.

The sample holds one count of this clone. The chain joins TRBV7-2 to TRBJ2-3, with TRBD2 matching 10 bases. This CDR3 comprises 17 residues. Germline CDR1 reads SGHTA; CDR2 reads FQGNSA. V dropped 5 bases and J dropped 0; count of bases not matched to a gene: 8. CDR3 in DNA: TGTGCCAGCAGCCCACTTAGCGGGAGGACTAGCACAGATACGCAGTATTTT. Translated, it gives CASSPLSGRTSTDTQYF.

The J gene is TRBJ1-1, the V gene TRBV5-4, with D hard to call. V was shortened by 3 bases and J by 1 base, with 16 bases between the two germline ends. The CDR3 runs 16 residues. Per the germline V gene, CDR1 is SGHNT and CDR2 is YYREEE (reference sequence). This chain's CDR3 is CASSSERPGENTEAFF. The CDR3 nucleotides are TGTGCCAGCAGCTCCGAAAGACCGGGAGAGAACACTGAAGCTTTCTTT. Full variable domain (rest looked up from reference TRBV5-4 and TRBJ1-1): ETGVTQSPTHLIKTRGQQVTLRCSSQSGHNTVSWYQQALGQGPQFIFQYYREEENGRGNFPPRFSGLQFPNYSSELNVNALELDDSALYLCASSSERPGENTEAFFGQGTRLTVV.

The gene calls are TRBV12-5 and TRBJ2-7; a weak D match, TRBD1 (6 bases). Trimming pared 8 bases from V and 0 bases from J, leaving 23 bases between. CDR3 length: 17 amino acids. Germline CDR1 is LGHNT and CDR2 is FRNRAP. Written as DNA, the CDR3 is TGTGCTAGTCCGGACAGAAACCCGCCCGCATTCTCCTACGAGCAGTACGTC. This sequence encodes CASPDRNPPAFSYEQYV.

The CDR3 loop is CASSTGGGGPSQETQYF. The CDR3, as DNA: TGTGCCAGCAGCACGGGGGGCGGGGGTCCGAGTCAAGAGACCCAGTACTTC. The chain employs TRBV5-4 and TRBJ2-5; maybe TRBD2 (7 bases). The CDR3 length is 17 residues. The germline V and J ends were trimmed by 4 bases and 2 bases, with 21 bases remaining between them. Looked up from germline, CDR1 is SGHNT and CDR2 is YYREEE (reference sequence).

The chain combines TRBV4-1 with TRBJ1-1; D may be TRBD1 (5 bases). Germline lookup yields CDR1 MGHRA and CDR2 YSYEKL. CDR3 length equals 13 residues. V dropped 2 bases and J dropped 7 bases, with 11 bases sitting between them. CDR3 amino acids: CASSQRTPFEAFF. The CDR3 DNA is TGCGCCAGCAGCCAACGGACACCTTTTGAAGCTTTCTTT.

This chain's CDR3 is CASSLEGVGTGELFF. The CDR3 DNA follows: TGTGCCAGCAGCTTGGAAGGGGTTGGCACCGGGGAGCTGTTTTTT. The J gene is TRBJ2-2, the V gene TRBV5-4; the D gene is possibly TRBD1 (5 bases). The CDR3 has 15 amino acids. The germline V and J ends were trimmed by 0 bases and 4 bases, with 10 bases remaining between them. Germline V gene lookup returns CDR1 SGHNT and CDR2 YYREEE (reference sequence).

J is TRBJ1-5 and V is TRBV19; maybe TRBD1 (6 bases). This CDR3 comprises 16 residues. Trimming stripped 3 bases from V and 0 bases from J, with 12 bases between. Germline V lookup: CDR1 LNHDA, CDR2 SQIVND (reference sequence). CDR3 DNA sequence: TGTGCCAGTAGTATCCGGACAGACTATAGCAATCAGCCCCAGCATTTT. This sequence encodes CASSIRTDYSNQPQHF.

The rearrangement uses TRBV5-6 and TRBJ2-7; TRBD1 agrees at 10 bases. The CDR3 consists of 14 residues. Trimming cost V 0 bases and J 4 bases; bases outside gene matches: 1. Germline V gene sequence: CDR1 SGHDT, CDR2 YYEEEE. The CDR3 DNA reads TGTGCCAGCAGCTTGGGACAGGGGGCGTACGAGCAGTACTTC. Protein: CASSLGQGAYEQYF.

The V gene is TRBV13, the J gene TRBJ1-1; possibly TRBD1 for D (5 bases). Germline CDR1 PRHDT, CDR2 FYEKMQ (reference sequence). V shed 6 bases and J shed 0 bases, with 14 bases lying between them. The CDR3 sequence is 15 residues long. The CDR3 nucleotides read TGTGCCAGCAGAATTCGCGGGGGAATGAACACTGAAGCTTTCTTT. Translating gives CASRIRGGMNTEAFF.

Concerning this clone itself: One end of the junction is discordant with germline, which a read error may explain. The J gene is TRBJ2-1, the V gene TRBV7-7; 7 nucleotides line up with TRBD2. The CDR3 contains 15 residues. Germline values: CDR1 SSHAT, CDR2 FNYEAQ (reference sequence). The CDR3 nucleotides are TGTGCTAGCAGCCCGATAGCGGGCGCTTACAATGAGCAGTTCTTC. It specifies CASSPIAGAYNEQFF.